This is a list of T cell receptor beta chains from one sample in a study of blood T cell repertoires in COVID-19. TCRdb's table, derived via immunoSEQ multiplex PCR, lists solely in-frame clones and lacks some. The sample contains 380,000 or so clones, roughly nine tenths of which appear only once. Sequencing input: peripheral blood. Source of these receptors: a man in his forties with acute or convalescent COVID-19. Each CDR3 is given with its conserved first and last residue. D genes are given only for firm matches. Clone sizes are given selectively: once, few, many, or a class where the clone is expanded.

cdr3_nt,cdr3_aa,v_call,d_call,j_call,clone_size
TGTGCCAGCAGCCAGGGCCAGACAGATACGCAGTATTTT,CASSQGQTDTQYF,TRBV3-1/TRBV3-2,-,TRBJ2-3,-
TGTGCCAGCAGCCCAGAGAAGAGAATGAACACTGAAGCTTTCTTT,CASSPEKRMNTEAFF,TRBV3-1/TRBV3-2,-,TRBJ1-1,-
TGTGCCAGCAGCGTGACAGGGGCAGACGGCTACACCTTC,CASSVTGADGYTF,TRBV9,TRBD1,TRBJ1-2,-
TGCGCCAGCAGCTATACTTACAACAGGGTAACTGGAAACACCATATATTTT,CASSYTYNRVTGNTIYF,TRBV4-3,-,TRBJ1-3,-
TGTGCCTGGAGTCTGGGGGACAGCCGATCCCTCCACTTT,CAWSLGDSRSLHF,TRBV30,TRBD1,TRBJ1-6,-
TGTGCCAGCAGCCCCGGACTAGCGGGGAAGAACACCGGGGAGCTGTTTTTT,CASSPGLAGKNTGELFF,TRBV2,TRBD2,TRBJ2-2,-
TGTGCCTGGAGTAGACCGGGACAGTCCACTGAAGCTTTCTTT,CAWSRPGQSTEAFF,TRBV30,TRBD1,TRBJ1-1,-
TGTGCCAGTAGCATGACTAGCGGGGGGGCCTACAATGAGCAGTTCTTC,CASSMTSGGAYNEQFF,TRBV19,TRBD2,TRBJ2-1,-
TGTGCCAGCAGCCTGCGGCCCTACGAGCAGTACTTC,CASSLRPYEQYF,TRBV28,-,TRBJ2-7,-
TGTGCCAGCAGCACCACTAGCGGGAGGGCATACAATGAGCAGTTCTTC,CASSTTSGRAYNEQFF,TRBV7-9,TRBD2,TRBJ2-1,-
TGCGCCAGCAGCCACTTACGGGACAGGGATCAGCCCCAGCATTTT,CASSHLRDRDQPQHF,TRBV23-1,TRBD1,TRBJ1-5,once
TGTGCCAGCAGCTTAGTCTTCCAGGAGCAGTTCTTC,CASSLVFQEQFF,TRBV11-2,-,TRBJ2-1,-
TGCAGTGCTAGTCGGCCGGGGGGGGGCTCCTACGAGCAGTACTTC,CSASRPGGGSYEQYF,TRBV20-1,TRBD2,TRBJ2-7,-
TGTGCCAGCAGTCCCCCGGGACTAGCGTACTACGAGCAGTACTTC,CASSPPGLAYYEQYF,TRBV28,TRBD2,TRBJ2-7,-
TGTGCCAGCAGCTTAAGTGGACTAGCGGTCACAGGAGAGACCCAGTACTTC,CASSLSGLAVTGETQYF,TRBV7-3,TRBD2,TRBJ2-5,many
TGTGCCAGCAGTGATGGCAGGGGCGGGGATACGCAGTATTTT,CASSDGRGGDTQYF,TRBV6-1,-,TRBJ2-3,-
TGTGCTAGCAGCCAGGACAGGGATCAGCCCCAGCATTTT,CASSQDRDQPQHF,TRBV7-7,TRBD1,TRBJ1-5,few
TGTGCCAGCTCAGAGCTGGACACTGAAGCTTTCTTT,CASSELDTEAFF,TRBV18,-,TRBJ1-1,-
TGTGCCAGCAGTTACGACTCTAACTATGGCTACACCTTC,CASSYDSNYGYTF,TRBV6-5,-,TRBJ1-2,-
TGCGCCAGCAGCGACGCCAGGGGGCATGGGGCCAACGTCCTGACTTTC,CASSDARGHGANVLTF,TRBV5-1,TRBD1,TRBJ2-6,-
TGTGCCAGCGGTCCGGGACTATGGGTAGCTTTCTTT,CASGPGLWVAFF,TRBV28,-,TRBJ1-1,few
TGTGCCAGTACCACCGGGACAGGGGGTAATGAAAAACTGTTTTTT,CASTTGTGGNEKLFF,TRBV19,TRBD1,TRBJ1-4,-
TGTGCCAGCAGTTTAGGTGGAGCAGTCGGCTACACCTTC,CASSLGGAVGYTF,TRBV12-3/TRBV12-4,-,TRBJ1-2,once
TGTGCCAGCAGCGGGACAGAGAATCAGCCCCAGCATTTT,CASSGTENQPQHF,TRBV6-5,TRBD1,TRBJ1-5,-
TGCGCCAGCAGCCAAGATGTGGCTAGCGGGGGTAGTAGGTCCTACAATGAGCAGTTCTTC,CASSQDVASGGSRSYNEQFF,TRBV4-3,TRBD2,TRBJ2-1,-
TGTGCCAGCAGACGACAGGGGATAACCGATACGCAGTATTTT,CASRRQGITDTQYF,TRBV6-5,TRBD1,TRBJ2-3,-
TGCGCCAGCAGCCAAGACAGGGCCTACGAGCAGTACTTC,CASSQDRAYEQYF,TRBV4-3,-,TRBJ2-7,-
TGCGCCAGCAGCCAGCAGACTAGCGGGGGCGGGCGGGAGCAGTACTTC,CASSQQTSGGGREQYF,TRBV4-1,TRBD2,TRBJ2-7,-
TGTGCCAGTAGCCTGACAGGGACCCACGAGCAGTACTTC,CASSLTGTHEQYF,TRBV19,TRBD1,TRBJ2-7,-
TGTGCCAGCAGCAAAAGGGGCGGGGGGGCCTACAATGAGCAGTTCTTC,CASSKRGGGAYNEQFF,TRBV25-1,TRBD2,TRBJ2-1,-
TGTGCCAGCAGCTTGGATCCCGGGACAGAGCAGTTCTTC,CASSLDPGTEQFF,TRBV5-4,-,TRBJ2-1,few
TGTGCCAGCAGCGTTTCCAAGGACAGAGCTAACTATGGCTACACCTTC,CASSVSKDRANYGYTF,TRBV9,-,TRBJ1-2,-
TGTGCCAGCAGCCCGAGAGGGGTGGGGGACAGGGGTGAGAACACTGAAGCTTTCTTT,CASSPRGVGDRGENTEAFF,TRBV9,TRBD1,TRBJ1-1,once
TGTGCCAGTAGTATTGTCAGTTCAGGGGAGCTGTTTTTT,CASSIVSSGELFF,TRBV19,-,TRBJ2-2,-
TGTGCCAGCAGTGGCGGGATTAATGAAAAACTGTTTTTT,CASSGGINEKLFF,TRBV25-1,-,TRBJ1-4,-
TGCGCCAGCAGCTTCGGGACTAGTCAATACACAGATACGCAGTATTTT,CASSFGTSQYTDTQYF,TRBV5-1,TRBD2,TRBJ2-3,-
TGTGCCAGCAGTCCAGGGGGCGGCCAGCCCCAGCATTTT,CASSPGGGQPQHF,TRBV27,TRBD1,TRBJ1-5,few
TGTGCCAGCAGTCAGGGCACAGATACGCAGTATTTT,CASSQGTDTQYF,TRBV2,-,TRBJ2-3,-
TGTGCCAGCAGTCCTGAGGACAGGGGGACGGCCAAAAACATTCAGTACTTC,CASSPEDRGTAKNIQYF,TRBV27,TRBD1,TRBJ2-4,once
TGTGCCAGCAGGCTAGCGGGGGAGCAGTATTTT,CASRLAGEQYF,TRBV27,TRBD2,TRBJ2-3,-
TGTGCCAGTAGTCCCGACAGGGACCAAGAGACCCAGTACTTC,CASSPDRDQETQYF,TRBV19,TRBD1,TRBJ2-5,-
TGCAGCGTCCGGGACAGGGGGTACGAGCAGTACTTC,CSVRDRGYEQYF,TRBV29-1,TRBD1,TRBJ2-7,-
TGTGCCAGCAGTTACCTGACAGGGGGCGTTGGGACCCAGTACTTC,CASSYLTGGVGTQYF,TRBV6-6,TRBD1,TRBJ2-5,-
TGTGCCAGCAGCTTTAACCGGGAGACCCAGTACTTC,CASSFNRETQYF,TRBV21-1,-,TRBJ2-5,-
TGTGCCAGCAGTTTATCAGGGGGAAGGCAGCCCCAGCATTTT,CASSLSGGRQPQHF,TRBV27,-,TRBJ1-5,-
TGTGCCAGCAGCCCCATTTACGAGCAGTACTTC,CASSPIYEQYF,TRBV2,-,TRBJ2-7,-
TGTGCCAGCAAGAAGGAGTTCTCCGGGGAGCTGTTTTTT,CASKKEFSGELFF,TRBV3-1/TRBV3-2,-,TRBJ2-2,once
TGTGCCAGCAGGGCAGCGGGAATCTTTAAGGGGGAGCTGTTTTTT,CASRAAGIFKGELFF,TRBV7-9,TRBD2,TRBJ2-2,-
TGTGCCAGCAGCCTCCGACAGACCGCGAACACTGAAGCTTTCTTT,CASSLRQTANTEAFF,TRBV9,-,TRBJ1-1,-
TGCGCCAGCAGCGTCGTGCCGGGGACATCCTATGGCTACACCTTC,CASSVVPGTSYGYTF,TRBV5-1,-,TRBJ1-2,-
TGTGCCAGCAGCCAGACAGGGGGCGCAGGTGATACGCAGTATTTT,CASSQTGGAGDTQYF,TRBV5-4,TRBD1,TRBJ2-3,-
TGTGCCAGCAGCTTAGACTCAGGTTTGGCAGGGGGCATTAAATCCTACGAGCAGTACTTC,CASSLDSGLAGGIKSYEQYF,TRBV11-3,TRBD1,TRBJ2-7,-
TGTGCCTGGAGGTCTCGGGGGTCGAACACCGGGGAGCTGTTTTTT,CAWRSRGSNTGELFF,TRBV30,-,TRBJ2-2,-
TGTGCCACGTCGGCTAGCGGGAGGGCCACCTACAATGAGCAGTTCTTC,CATSASGRATYNEQFF,TRBV19,TRBD2,TRBJ2-1,-
TGTGCCAGCCAGGGGGCGAGGAATCAGCCCCAGCATTTT,CASQGARNQPQHF,TRBV6-5,TRBD1,TRBJ1-5,-